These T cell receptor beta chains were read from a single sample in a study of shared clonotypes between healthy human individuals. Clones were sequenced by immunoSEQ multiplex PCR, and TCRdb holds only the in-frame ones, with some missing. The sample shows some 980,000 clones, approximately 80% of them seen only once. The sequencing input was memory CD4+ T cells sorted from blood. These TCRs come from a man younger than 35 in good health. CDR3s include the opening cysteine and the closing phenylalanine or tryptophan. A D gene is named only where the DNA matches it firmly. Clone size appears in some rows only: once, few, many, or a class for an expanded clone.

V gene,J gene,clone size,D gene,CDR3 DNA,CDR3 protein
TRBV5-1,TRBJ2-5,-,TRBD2,TGCGCCAGCTTACCCCGGGCGGGAGGCCCCCAAGAGACCCAGTACTTC,CASLPRAGGPQETQYF
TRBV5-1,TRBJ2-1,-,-,TGCGCCAGCAGCACCCAGGCGGCTTCCTCCTACAATGAGCAGTTCTTC,CASSTQAASSYNEQFF
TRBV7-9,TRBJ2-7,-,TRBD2,TGTGCCAGCAGCTCCCGACGACTAGCGGGGGACCAGCATCACGAGCAGTACTTC,CASSSRRLAGDQHHEQYF
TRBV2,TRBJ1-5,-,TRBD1,TGTGCCAGCAGTGCGACAGGGACGGGACAGCCCCAGCATTTT,CASSATGTGQPQHF
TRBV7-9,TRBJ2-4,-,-,TGTGCCAGCAGCTTAGCTCCGGGGCCGAAAAACATTCAGTACTTC,CASSLAPGPKNIQYF
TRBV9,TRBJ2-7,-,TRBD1,TGTGCCAGCAGCCGGACGGGACAGGGTTTCCACGAGCAGTACTTC,CASSRTGQGFHEQYF
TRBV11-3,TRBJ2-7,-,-,TGTGCCAGCAGCTTAGGCGTTGGGACCTACGAGCAGTACTTC,CASSLGVGTYEQYF
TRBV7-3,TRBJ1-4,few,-,TGTGCCAGCAGCCAAACAAGAACTAATGAAAAACTGTTTTTT,CASSQTRTNEKLFF
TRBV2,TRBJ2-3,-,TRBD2,TGTGCCAGCAGACGTGGCGGGGGGGCCGCAGATACGCAGTATTTT,CASRRGGGAADTQYF
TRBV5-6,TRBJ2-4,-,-,TGTGCCAGCAGCTTGGCCGGGACACTAGCCAAAAACATTCAGTACTTC,CASSLAGTLAKNIQYF
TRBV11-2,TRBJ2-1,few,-,TGTGCCAGCAGCTCCCCCTCCACGAGCTCCTACAATGAGCAGTTCTTC,CASSSPSTSSYNEQFF
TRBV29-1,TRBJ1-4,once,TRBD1,TGCAGCGTTGTCACAGGGGTTGGTGAAAAACTGTTTTTT,CSVVTGVGEKLFF
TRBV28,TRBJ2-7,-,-,TGTGCCAGCATGTCGACCTTGGAGCGCGAGCAGTACTTC,CASMSTLEREQYF
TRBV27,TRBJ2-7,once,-,TGTGCCAGCAGTTCCAGGGGTGTTACCCCCTACGAGCAGTACTTC,CASSSRGVTPYEQYF
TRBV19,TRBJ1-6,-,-,TGTGCCAGTAGTGGGTCGGGTTCCTATAATTCACCCCTCCACTTT,CASSGSGSYNSPLHF
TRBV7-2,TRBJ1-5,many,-,TGTGCCAGCAGCTTCGGCGGGGTTCAGCCCCAGCATTTT,CASSFGGVQPQHF
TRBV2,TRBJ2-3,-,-,TGTGCCAGCAGTGTGAGATCAGATACGCAGTATTTT,CASSVRSDTQYF
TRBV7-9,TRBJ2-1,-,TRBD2,TGTGCCAGCAGCTTGACTAGCGGGGGGGCGATAAATGAGCAGTTCTTC,CASSLTSGGAINEQFF
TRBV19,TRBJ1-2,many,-,TGTGCCAGTAGGGAGGACGCAGCCAGCTATGGCTACACCTTC,CASREDAASYGYTF
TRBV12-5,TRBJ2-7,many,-,TGTGCTAGTGGTTTGGTACGAGAGCGGAGACGGTACGAGCAGTACTTC,CASGLVRERRRYEQYF
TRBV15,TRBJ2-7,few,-,TGTGCCACCAGCAGGGACTCGTCCGTGAGGGAGCAGTACTTC,CATSRDSSVREQYF
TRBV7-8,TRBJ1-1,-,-,TGTGCCAGCAGCCCCTCCCGGGGCGAGCGGACTGAAGCTTTCTTT,CASSPSRGERTEAFF
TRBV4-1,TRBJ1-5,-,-,TGCGCCAGCAGCCCAACGGACCCCAATCAGCCCCAGCATTTT,CASSPTDPNQPQHF
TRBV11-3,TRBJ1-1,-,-,TGTGCCAGCAGCCTGATGGGGGGCTCTGAAGCTTTCTTT,CASSLMGGSEAFF
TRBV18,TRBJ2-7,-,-,TGTGCCAGCTCACCGGTCTTGGGGGAGCAGTACTTC,CASSPVLGEQYF
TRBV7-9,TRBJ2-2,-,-,TGTGCCAGCACCTTGGACAACCCGAACACCGGGGAGCTGTTTTTT,CASTLDNPNTGELFF
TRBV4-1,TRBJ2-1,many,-,TGCGCCAGCAGCCAGGCAATACTAGGTGGGAGTTCCTACAATGAGCAGTTCTTC,CASSQAILGGSSYNEQFF
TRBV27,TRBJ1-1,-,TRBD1,TGTGCCAGCAGTTTACACAGGGGGAGCACTGAAGCTTTCTTT,CASSLHRGSTEAFF